A single sample is the source of the 31 T cell receptor beta chains below, sequenced in a study of T cells after yellow fever vaccination (dated by TCRdb to the late 2010s). Library generation was performed with 5' RACE. Instrument used: Illumina HiSeq 2500. TCRdb passed the public sequencing reads through fastp at Q25 and MiXCR, retaining productive beta sequences. Rows with a matching CDR3 protein are joined into one entry that keeps the most common DNA and genes. This sample holds about 360,000 distinct CDR3 sequences; about 6% were observed only once. Jointly, the top ten make up 15% of the sample. The meaning of the sample's treatment or condition label: live attenuated yellow fever vaccine strain. The source material was PBMCs, sampled 5 days after the yellow fever booster vaccination. Receptor source: a man aged 25-45 years who received the YFV17D yellow fever vaccine.

This clonotype appeared many times. The chain recombines TRBV20-1 with TRBJ2-7; a possible D gene is TRBD2 (5 bases). The germline CDR1 and CDR2 sequences are DFQATT and SNEGSKA (reference sequence). This CDR3 is 14 amino acids long. Trimming took off 0 bases at V and 7 bases at J, with 16 bases between the two ends. The CDR3 sequence: CSARDSTVGGEQYF. The CDR3 coding sequence is TGCAGTGCTAGAGACTCCACGGTGGGCGGGGAGCAGTACTTC.

This clonotype was observed many times. The V and J genes are TRBV5-1 and TRBJ2-7, with D possibly TRBD2 on 5 matching bases. Germline V gives CDR1 SGHRS, CDR2 YFSETQ. V lost 3 bases and J lost 6, with 16 bases in between. This CDR3 has 14 residues. The CDR3 bases are TGCGCCAGCAGCTCAACGGGCGGCGGGTTCGAGCAGTACTTC. It is translated as CASSSTGGGFEQYF.

This clonotype was seen a few times. This chain joins TRBV20-1 and TRBJ2-1, with 8 bases identical to TRBD2. The germline CDR1 and CDR2 sequences are DFQATT and SNEGSKA (reference sequence). The CDR3 has 15 residues. V lost 3 bases, J lost 0 bases, and 4 bases stayed unmatched. This CDR3 is CSASPTSGSYNEQFF. DNA for the CDR3: TGCAGTGCTAGCCCTACTAGCGGCTCCTACAATGAGCAGTTCTTC.

This clonotype was observed a few times. The CDR3 DNA follows: TGCGCCAGCAGCCAAGAGAGTTGGGGGCCGTTAGCCCTGGGGGCCAACGTCCTGACTTTC. Translating gives CASSQESWGPLALGANVLTF. The rearrangement uses TRBV4-3 and TRBJ2-6; TRBD1 might be the D (6 bases). V dropped 0 bases and J dropped 4 bases, with 22 bases sitting between them. The V gene's germline CDR1 is LGHNA and CDR2 YSLEER. The CDR3 contains 20 residues.

This clonotype was detected ten times or more. The chain employs TRBV29-1 and TRBJ2-5; unclear D gene. V was cut by 3 bases and J by 2 bases, with 4 bases left in between. Germline V gives CDR1 SQVTM, CDR2 ANQGSEA. The CDR3 loop spans 11 amino acids. This CDR3 reads CSVDLQETQYF. Here the CDR3 DNA reads TGCAGCGTTGATTTACAAGAGACCCAGTACTTC.

The V and J genes are TRBV13 and TRBJ2-7, with TRBD1 as a possible D gene (7 bases). Germline CDR1 reads PRHDT; CDR2 reads FYEKMQ (reference sequence). Between the trimmed V and J ends, which lost 5 bases and 2 bases, there was a span of 16 bases. The CDR3 extends over 15 amino acids. CDR3 nucleotide sequence: TGTGCCAGCAGCATGGGACAGCGGGCCCCCTACGAGCAGTACTTC. Its protein is CASSMGQRAPYEQYF.

This clonotype was found many times. The chain has TRBV7-2 and TRBJ2-5; the D is unclear. Germline-derived CDR1 and CDR2 are SGHTA and FQGNSA. There are 11 residues in the CDR3. Trimming cost V 0 bases and J 4 bases, with 0 bases left between them. In DNA, the CDR3 is TGTGCCAGCAGCTTAGCAGAGACCCAGTACTTC. Its translation: CASSLAETQYF.

The chain links TRBV12-3 or TRBV12-4 to TRBJ2-7; TRBD2 might be the D (6 bases). The germline V and J ends were trimmed by 7 bases and 6 bases, with 16 bases remaining between them. This CDR3 has 13 amino acids. The chain's CDR3 is CASTLGSYLEQYF. CDR3 DNA: TGTGCCAGCACCCTCGGGAGTTACCTCGAGCAGTACTTC.

The chain uses TRBV20-1 and TRBJ2-3; 8 bases align to TRBD1. CDR3 size: 15 residues. J was trimmed by 2 bases and V by 4 bases; bases with no gene match: 8. CDR1 and CDR2 (germline): DFQATT, SNEGSKA (reference sequence). CDR3 amino acids: CSANRPQGATDTQYF. Written as DNA, the CDR3 is TGCAGTGCTAATCGACCCCAGGGGGCCACAGATACGCAGTATTTT.

The chain carries TRBV6-4 and TRBJ2-3; TRBD2 matches 12 bases. Trimming removed 7 bases from V and 2 bases from J; junction bases left unmatched: 16. Germline V gene data show CDR1 as MRHNA and CDR2 as SNTAGT. CDR3 length equals 19 residues. CDR3 in DNA: TGTGCCAGCAAGGGACTAGCGGGCAATAGCCGGGGGGCCACAGATACGCAGTATTTT. Translating gives CASKGLAGNSRGATDTQYF.

This clonotype was counted a few times. The chain uses TRBV19 and TRBJ2-1, with TRBD1 identical over 9 bases. The V gene end was trimmed by 5 bases and the J gene end by 7 bases; junction bases not matched to a gene: 12. This CDR3 contains 16 residues. Germline CDR1 is LNHDA and CDR2 is SQIVND (reference sequence). CDR3 sequence (DNA): TGTGCCAGTAGTCGGACAGGGGTACTAGCCATTAATGAGCAGTTCTTC. Translated: CASSRTGVLAINEQFF. The variable domain in full, completed from reference TRBV19 and TRBJ2-1, reads DGGITQSPKYLFRKEGQNVTLSCEQNLNHDAMYWYRQDPGQGLRLIYYSQIVNDFQKGDIAEGYSVSREKKESFPLTVTSAQKNPTAFYLCASSRTGVLAINEQFFGPGTRLTVL.

This clonotype was observed at least ten times. The chain couples TRBV7-2 to TRBJ2-7; weak D call: TRBD2 (6 bases). Per germline, CDR1 SGHTA and CDR2 FQGNSA. The CDR3 has 15 amino acids. Trimming left V 5 bases short and J 2 bases short, with 16 bases between. CDR3 nucleotide sequence: TGTGCCAGCAGCCCTGGGATGGGGGGTACCTACGAGCAGTACTTC. Protein product: CASSPGMGGTYEQYF.

The chain couples TRBV10-3 to TRBJ2-1; 8 nucleotides match TRBD2. With V trimmed by 2 bases and J by 10 bases, 7 bases remained unmatched. The CDR3 spans 14 residues. Germline-derived CDR1 and CDR2 are ENHRY and SYGVKD. In DNA, the CDR3 is TGTGCCATCAGTGAGACTAGCGGTAGGCAGGAGCAGTTCTTC. Amino acid sequence: CAISETSGRQEQFF.

The genes are TRBV3-1 and TRBJ2-7; D is uncertain. Germline V lookup: CDR1 LGHDT, CDR2 YNNKEL (reference sequence). The CDR3 has 15 residues. V dropped 0 bases and J dropped 4 bases, with 13 bases sitting between them. CDR3 DNA: TGTGCCAGCAGCCAAGAGGGAAGGGTGCGGTACGAGCAGTACTTC. It specifies CASSQEGRVRYEQYF.

This clonotype was counted between two and nine times. The chain couples TRBV28 to TRBJ2-6; D ambiguous. CDR3 size: 15 residues. The V gene lost 6 bases and the J gene lost 4 bases, with 13 bases spanning the gap. The germline gives CDR1 MDHEN, CDR2 SYDVKM. The DNA for the CDR3 is TGTGCCAGCAGCTTTGACGTCGCCGGGGCCAACGTCCTGACTTTC. This translates into CASSFDVAGANVLTF.

The V call is TRBV12-3 or TRBV12-4, the J call TRBJ2-1; 9 bases are a match to TRBD2. V gave up 6 bases and J gave up 6 bases; unmatched junction bases: 12. The CDR3 contains 16 residues. Here the CDR3 reads CASRDTGAGGINEQFF. As DNA, the CDR3 is TGTGCCAGCAGAGATACCGGGGCGGGAGGGATCAATGAGCAGTTCTTC.

The rearrangement joins TRBV12-3 or TRBV12-4 to TRBJ2-3; D unresolved. The CDR3 consists of 15 residues. Trimming cost V 2 bases and J 0 bases, with 9 bases left between them. The CDR3, as DNA: TGTGCCAGCAGTTTACAGAGTACTAGCACAGATACGCAGTATTTT. Residues: CASSLQSTSTDTQYF.

This clonotype showed up just a few times. The V call is TRBV20-1, the J call TRBJ2-5; 8 bases align to TRBD2. Germline-derived CDR1 and CDR2 are DFQATT and SNEGSKA (reference sequence). After removal of 1 base from V and 4 bases from J, the junction contained 8 bases not matched to a gene. CDR3 length equals 15 residues. The CDR3 coding sequence is TGCAGTGCTAGAGTTGGAGCGGGAGTCGGAGAGACCCAGTACTTC. Its protein is CSARVGAGVGETQYF.

This clonotype came up a few times. The chain combines TRBV7-6 with TRBJ1-6, with 8 bases fitting TRBD1. This CDR3 is built from 15 residues. The junction had 7 bases not matched to a gene; V was cut back by 5 bases and J by 7 bases. CDR1 is SGHVS and CDR2 is FNYEAQ in the germline V gene. CDR3 region: CASSARQGPNSPLHF. The CDR3 nucleotides read TGTGCCAGCAGCGCCCGACAGGGGCCAAATTCACCCCTCCACTTT.

The CDR3 here is CASSPGTRFQFF. For the CDR3, the DNA is TGTGCCAGCTCACCAGGGACTAGATTCCAGTTCTTC. The V gene is TRBV18, the J gene TRBJ2-1; 8 positions agree with TRBD2. The CDR3 is 12 amino acids. CDR1 and CDR2 (germline): KGHSH, LQKENI. V gave up 2 bases and J gave up 13 bases; unmatched junction bases: 4.

This clonotype was counted ten times or more. The chain carries TRBV20-1 and TRBJ2-1; the match to TRBD2 covers 14 bases. The CDR3 has 14 residues. V gave up 2 bases and J gave up 10 bases; unmatched junction bases: 4. From germline, CDR1 is DFQATT and CDR2 SNEGSKA (reference sequence). The DNA of the CDR3 is TGCAGTGCTAGACAGGGACTAGCGGGAGTGGAGCAGTTCTTC. Protein product: CSARQGLAGVEQFF.

The chain has TRBV2 and TRBJ2-1; D not certain. The CDR3 spans 14 residues. V was trimmed by 11 bases and J by 8 bases, leaving 22 bases between them. From germline, CDR1 is SNHLY and CDR2 FYNNEI. The CDR3 region has the DNA TGTGCCCCCGAGGTCGGCTGGGATCCTTATGAGCAGTTCTTC. As protein: CAPEVGWDPYEQFF. Full variable domain (remainder filled in from reference TRBV2 and TRBJ2-1): EPEVTQTPSHQVTQMGQEVILRCVPISNHLYFYWYRQILGQKVEFLVSFYNNEISEKSEIFDDQFSVERPDGSNFTLKIRSTKLEDSAMYFCAPEVGWDPYEQFFGPGTRLTVL.

The sample holds many counts of this clonotype. The V and J genes are TRBV7-2 and TRBJ2-2; D may correspond to TRBD1 or TRBD2 (5 bases each). The CDR3 has 14 amino acids. Trimming removed 1 base from V and 7 bases from J, with 10 bases in between. Germline CDR1 and CDR2: SGHTA and FQGNSA. The CDR3 DNA follows: TGTGCCAGCAGCTTAGGGAGGACACGCGGGGAGCTGTTTTTT. Its protein is CASSLGRTRGELFF.

This clonotype was seen many times. V usage is TRBV5-5 and J usage is TRBJ2-5; either TRBD1 or TRBD2 may fit D (5 bases each). CDR3 size: 14 residues. Trimming took 2 bases from V and 2 from J, leaving 10 bases between them. Germline CDR1 is SGHKS and CDR2 is YYEKEE (reference sequence). CDR3 DNA: TGTGCCAGCAGCTTCCGGGACGGACAAGAGACCCAGTACTTC. Translated: CASSFRDGQETQYF.

The chain combines TRBV7-2 with TRBJ2-4; the D gene could be TRBD1 or TRBD2 (6 bases each). There are 16 residues in the CDR3. Germline V gene lookup returns CDR1 SGHTA and CDR2 FQGNSA. The ends were cut back, 5 bases at V and 1 base at J, with 15 bases in the middle. CDR3 nucleotides: TGTGCCAGCAGCGAACAGGGAGGATTGGCCAAAAACATTCAGTACTTC. As protein: CASSEQGGLAKNIQYF.

The chain is built from TRBV20-1 and TRBJ2-7; no clear D gene. With 1 base removed from V and 2 bases from J, the gap between germline ends came to 9 bases. This CDR3 has 13 amino acids. The germline gives CDR1 DFQATT, CDR2 SNEGSKA (reference sequence). The CDR3 sequence is CSARVEVAYEQYF. The CDR3 coding sequence is TGCAGTGCTAGAGTTGAGGTAGCCTACGAGCAGTACTTC.

This clonotype was found a few times. The V gene is TRBV5-1, the J gene TRBJ2-1; either TRBD1 or TRBD2 may supply D (6 bases each). Germline V gene lookup returns CDR1 SGHRS and CDR2 YFSETQ. Between the trimmed V and J ends, which lost 3 bases and 5 bases, there was a span of 12 bases. The CDR3 is 14 residues long. The CDR3: CASSSRGQNNEQFF. The CDR3 bases are TGCGCCAGCAGCTCTCGGGGGCAGAACAATGAGCAGTTCTTC.

This clonotype was counted many times. The J gene is TRBJ2-3, the V gene TRBV10-1, with D perhaps matching TRBD1 or TRBD2 (6 bases each). The germline V gene has CDR1 WNHNN and CDR2 SYGVQD (reference sequence). Between the trimmed V and J ends, which lost 5 bases and 0 bases, there was a span of 9 bases. CDR3 length: 14 residues. In DNA, the CDR3 is TGCGCCAGCAGTCGGGGGCTTAGCACAGATACGCAGTATTTT. Protein: CASSRGLSTDTQYF.

The chain couples TRBV7-6 to TRBJ2-3, with a weak D call TRBD1 (6 bases). CDR3 size: 15 residues. Germline V gene lookup returns CDR1 SGHVS and CDR2 FNYEAQ. Trimming shortened V by 0 bases and J by 5 bases, and 12 bases separated the two germline ends. In nucleotides, the CDR3 is TGTGCCAGCAGCTTAGCTGGGGGCAGAGGAGATACGCAGTATTTT. This translates into CASSLAGGRGDTQYF.

The chain has TRBV11-2 and TRBJ2-2; the match to TRBD1 covers 9 bases. Germline lookup yields CDR1 SGHAT and CDR2 FQNNGV. The CDR3 extends over 16 amino acids. With V trimmed by 5 bases and J by 3 bases, 7 bases remained unmatched. The DNA of the CDR3 is TGTGCCAGCAGCCTCCAGACAGGGGGGGACACCGGGGAGCTGTTTTTT. Protein: CASSLQTGGDTGELFF.

This clonotype was recorded at least ten times. The rearrangement joins TRBV5-1 to TRBJ1-1; TRBD1 might be the D (5 bases). Trimming removed 4 bases from V and 4 bases from J, with 11 bases in between. Germline lookup yields CDR1 SGHRS and CDR2 YFSETQ. The CDR3 is 13 residues long. The CDR3 sequence: CASSAGLSTEAFF. CDR3 DNA: TGCGCCAGCAGCGCGGGGCTGAGCACTGAAGCTTTCTTT.